The 9 T cell receptor beta chains listed next were all sequenced from one sample in a study of T cells in Graves' hyperthyroidism and ophthalmopathy. Regions amplified from RNA transcripts were the TCR beta CDR3 regions. The TCR CDR3 first-round RT-PCR relied on the HTBI primer set. From the multiplex PCR reads, TCRdb called clonotypes with MiXCR, one entry per CDR3 protein. The sample contains fewer than 700,000 distinct CDR3 sequences, 17% of which appear only once. The material sequenced was blood. The receptors derive from a woman aged 18 to 35 with Graves' ophthalmopathy.

The table lists this clonotype with many counts. The chain links TRBV20-1 to TRBJ1-1; 7 bases are shared with TRBD1. Losses at the gene ends were 6 bases for V and 5 bases for J; bases not matched to a gene: 6. The germline V gene has CDR1 DFQATT and CDR2 SNEGSKA (reference sequence). The CDR3 totals 12 residues. CDR3 sequence reads: CSADRVWTEAFF. The CDR3 DNA reads as TGCAGTGCAGACAGGGTTTGGACTGAAGCTTTCTTT.

V gene TRBV20-1 combines with J gene TRBJ1-5; D perhaps matches TRBD1 (6 bases). The V gene's germline CDR1 is DFQATT and CDR2 SNEGSKA (reference sequence). There are 13 residues in the CDR3. V shed 4 bases and J shed 1 base, with 8 bases lying between them. The CDR3 sequence: CSATGESNQPQHF. CDR3 DNA sequence: TGCAGTGCTACAGGGGAAAGCAATCAGCCCCAGCATTTT.

The gene calls are TRBV7-3 and TRBJ2-3; TRBD2 aligns across 11 bases. The CDR3 loop spans 16 amino acids. J gave up 1 base and V 5 bases, and 5 bases lay outside the gene matches. Germline CDR1 reads SGHTA; CDR2 reads FQGTGA. The CDR3 spells CASSLSGRAGTDTQYF. Here the CDR3 DNA reads TGTGCCAGCAGCCTTAGCGGGAGGGCCGGCACAGATACGCAGTATTTT.

This chain uses TRBV19 with TRBJ1-2; D remains ambiguous. CDR1 LNHDA and CDR2 SQIVND come from the germline V gene (reference sequence). This CDR3 spans 12 amino acids. Between the trimmed V and J ends, which lost 5 bases and 7 bases, there was a span of 11 bases. Written as DNA, the CDR3 is TGTGCCAGTAGTTTAATGATGGGTGGCTACACCTTC. This gives the protein CASSLMMGGYTF.

This clonotype was detected a few times. This rearrangement joins TRBV7-9 to TRBJ2-1, with D tentatively TRBD2 (5 bases). From germline, CDR1 is SEHNR and CDR2 FQNEAQ (reference sequence). Trimming took off 6 bases at V and 4 bases at J, with 13 bases between the two ends. The CDR3 covers 14 residues. The CDR3 spells CASSFGPGYNEQFF. The CDR3 DNA reads as TGTGCCAGCAGTTTCGGCCCGGGGTACAATGAGCAGTTCTTC.

This clonotype was counted ten times or more. This CDR3 reads CASSPMAEAFF. The DNA of the CDR3 is TGTGCCAGCAGCCCGATGGCTGAAGCTTTCTTT. The J gene is TRBJ1-1, the V gene TRBV12-3 or TRBV12-4; no clear D. This CDR3 is 11 amino acids long. With 6 bases removed from V and 6 bases from J, the gap between germline ends came to 8 bases.

This clonotype has a count of ten or more. The V gene is TRBV10-2, the J gene TRBJ1-2, with D unclear. This CDR3 spans 16 amino acids. Trimming took off 4 bases at V and 3 bases at J, with 18 bases between the two ends. CDR1 and CDR2 (germline): WSHSY, SAAADI. As DNA, the CDR3 is TGCGCCAGCAGTGGAGGAGAGGTACAAGCTTACTATGGCTACACCTTC. Translation gives CASSGGEVQAYYGYTF.

This CDR3 reads CASSFRLGVLTF. The CDR3 nucleotides read TGTGCCAGCAGCTTCCGACTAGGCGTCCTGACTTTC. The chain is built from TRBV7-9 and TRBJ2-6; maybe TRBD2 (6 bases). Germline CDR1 is SEHNR and CDR2 is FQNEAQ (reference sequence). The V and J ends lost 3 bases and 12 bases respectively, with 9 bases between them. This CDR3 has 12 amino acids.

This clonotype came up many times. The chain has TRBV27 and TRBJ2-1; D remains ambiguous. CDR3 size: 14 residues. Trimming removed 3 bases at V and 4 bases at J, with 10 bases between. From germline, CDR1 is MNHEY and CDR2 SMNVEV (reference sequence). CDR3 DNA: TGTGCCAGCAGTTTTTTGGGCAGGTACAATGAGCAGTTCTTC. Amino acid sequence: CASSFLGRYNEQFF.